This T cell receptor beta chain was recovered during a study of cytomegalovirus exposure and HLA in healthy donors. Whole-study context: A prior study identified 100 million to 130 million unique TCR beta sequences from about 179 million T cells. Study results and caveats: Sequencing likely caused a cluster of highly shared sequence variants.

The V gene end was trimmed by 6 bases and the J gene end by 7 bases; junction bases not matched to a gene: 8. Germline CDR1 and CDR2: MNHEY and SVGAGI. This CDR3 is 14 amino acids long. Comments on this clone: Antigen unknown.

Vbeta (60) and Jbeta (13) primers were used in the PCR. TCRdb keeps only in-frame clones here, not all; method: immunoSEQ multiplex PCR. The sample includes around 140,000 clones, 80% of them seen just once. The clonotype originates from a man between 40 and 49 years old in good health and CMV-seronegative. The sequenced sample consisted of PBMCs. The rearrangement uses TRBV6-5 and TRBJ2-1, with 8 bases identical to TRBD2. The CDR3: CASRSGTRGNEQFF. Written as DNA, the CDR3 is TGTGCCAGCAGATCCGGGACTAGAGGAAATGAGCAGTTCTTC.